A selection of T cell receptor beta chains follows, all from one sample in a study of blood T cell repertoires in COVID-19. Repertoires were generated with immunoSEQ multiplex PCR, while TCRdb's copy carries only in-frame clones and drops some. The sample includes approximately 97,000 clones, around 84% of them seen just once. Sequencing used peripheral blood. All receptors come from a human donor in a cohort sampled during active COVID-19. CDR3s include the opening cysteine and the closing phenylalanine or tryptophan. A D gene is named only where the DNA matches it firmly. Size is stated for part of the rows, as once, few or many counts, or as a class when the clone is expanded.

TGTGCCAGCACCCCGTGGGGGCAGGGCTGGGCGATGAGCAGCCTCTTC CASTPWGQGWAMSSLF - - TRBJ2-1 TRBV21-1
TGCGCCAGCCGGGGGGATTCGAGGGAGACCCAGTACTTC CASRGDSRETQYF TRBD2 - TRBJ2-5 TRBV5-1
TGTGCCAGCAGCCCCCGATACCCAGGAGGCTCCTATGGCTACACCTTC CASSPRYPGGSYGYTF - - TRBJ1-2 TRBV7-9
TGCGCCAGCAGCCAAGTGGGGTATGACGGGGGGGCCTCCGAGCAGTACTTC CASSQVGYDGGASEQYF TRBD2 - TRBJ2-7 TRBV4-3
TGTGCCAGCAGCTTCAATTCGGGACTAGCAGGGGTAGATACGCAGTATTTT CASSFNSGLAGVDTQYF TRBD2 - TRBJ2-3 TRBV9
TGCGCCAGCAGCCCCCCGACAGACCAAGAGACCCAGTACTTC CASSPPTDQETQYF - - TRBJ2-5 TRBV4-1
TGTGCCAGCAGCACCGGGACTAGCGGGGGGGCTCGACATACGCAGTATTTT CASSTGTSGGARHTQYF TRBD2 - TRBJ2-3 TRBV7-2
TGTGCCAGCAGCCCTCTCCAGTATGGCTACACCTTC CASSPLQYGYTF - - TRBJ1-2 TRBV28
TGTGCCAGCAGCCTTCGTCAAGGCGGGGACCGCTCCTACGAGCAGTACTTC CASSLRQGGDRSYEQYF - - TRBJ2-7 TRBV7-9
TGTGCCAGCAGCAATTCGGGACAGAGGAGCCCTAGCTCCTACGAGCAGTACTTC CASSNSGQRSPSSYEQYF - - TRBJ2-7 TRBV21-1
TGTGCCAGCAGTTACGACGTGGTGCTAGCGGGGTCCTCCTACAATGAGCAGTTCTTC CASSYDVVLAGSSYNEQFF TRBD2 once TRBJ2-1 TRBV6-2/TRBV6-3
TGTGCCAGCAGCTTAAACCAGGGGTCATACACCGGGGAGCTGTTTTTT CASSLNQGSYTGELFF - - TRBJ2-2 TRBV7-6
TGTGCCAGCAGTGAAAGGGGGCACATCGTTGGGGAGACCCAGTACTTC CASSERGHIVGETQYF TRBD1 - TRBJ2-5 TRBV6-1
TGTGCCAGCAGTGAGGAGGTCCAGTCACCCCTCCACTTT CASSEEVQSPLHF - many TRBJ1-6 TRBV6-4
TGTGCCAGCAGGCCGGGACAGCCCACAGATACGCAGTATTTT CASRPGQPTDTQYF TRBD1 - TRBJ2-3 TRBV6-4
TGTGCCAGCAGTGAACTCTTTGCTTTCTTT CASSELFAFF - - TRBJ1-1 TRBV6-1
TGTGCCAGCAGCTCCGGGACAATGAATTCACCCCTCCACTTT CASSSGTMNSPLHF - - TRBJ1-6 TRBV7-9
TGTGCCAGCAGTACAGGACAGCTAGTTAATCGAGCTTTCTTT CASSTGQLVNRAFF - - TRBJ1-1 TRBV6-2/TRBV6-3
TGCGCCAGCAGCCAAGATCGGACTAGCGGGGGGGCTTACGAGCAGTACTTC CASSQDRTSGGAYEQYF TRBD2 - TRBJ2-7 TRBV4-3
TGTGCCAGCACCCTTCTGGGCGACGCAGATACGCAGTATTTT CASTLLGDADTQYF - - TRBJ2-3 TRBV3-1/TRBV3-2
TGTGCCAGCAGTAGGGGACAGGGGGCCGGGGAGCTGTTTTTT CASSRGQGAGELFF TRBD1 - TRBJ2-2 TRBV2
TGTGCCAGCAGCCCCGCAGGACTAGCGGGTCACGAGCAGTACTTC CASSPAGLAGHEQYF TRBD2 - TRBJ2-7 TRBV7-9
TGTGCCAGCAGGTCTCCGGGACAGGCTAATGAAAAACTGTTTTTT CASRSPGQANEKLFF TRBD1 - TRBJ1-4 TRBV7-3
TGTGCCAGTAGTCCCCGGGGACAGGGCTATGGCTACACCTTC CASSPRGQGYGYTF TRBD1 - TRBJ1-2 TRBV19
TGTGCCAGCAGCCCGCAGACGGTGGGGGGAGAGACCCAGTACTTC CASSPQTVGGETQYF - - TRBJ2-5 TRBV5-5
TGTGCCAGCAGCTGGGGGGGGTTAGAGAATTCACCCCTCCACTTT CASSWGGLENSPLHF - - TRBJ1-6 TRBV7-2
TGTGCCAGCAGCACTCTTAATTCACCCCTCCACTTT CASSTLNSPLHF - - TRBJ1-6 TRBV12-3/TRBV12-4
TGCGCCAGCAGTCGGACAGCTTATAATTCACCCCTCCACTTT CASSRTAYNSPLHF - few TRBJ1-6 TRBV4-1
TGTGCCAGTAGTATAGTAGGGGGAGATACTGAAGCTTTCTTT CASSIVGGDTEAFF - - TRBJ1-1 TRBV19
TGTGCCAGCAGCCTAGGACTAGCGGGGAACACCGGGGAGCTGTTTTTT CASSLGLAGNTGELFF TRBD2 - TRBJ2-2 TRBV9
TGTGCCAGCAGTCAAGACAGGGAGCGGAATGGCTACACCTTC CASSQDRERNGYTF TRBD1 - TRBJ1-2 TRBV28
TGTGCCAGCAGTCGGACAGCTTCAAGCGGGGTCAATGAGCAGTTCTTC CASSRTASSGVNEQFF - - TRBJ2-1 TRBV28
TGCGCCAGCAGCCAGTATACAGGGGCGAGCTCCTACGAGCAGTACTTC CASSQYTGASSYEQYF TRBD1 - TRBJ2-7 TRBV4-3
TGTGCCAGCAGCCTAGGGACACCGGATGAGCAGTTCTTC CASSLGTPDEQFF - - TRBJ2-1 TRBV7-9
TGTGCCAGCAAGGGGTCGGCCTCTCCGCGGTCCTATGGCTACACCTTC CASKGSASPRSYGYTF - - TRBJ1-2 TRBV27
TGTGCCAGCAGCCCTAGCCGGGACATTGAAAAACTGTTTTTT CASSPSRDIEKLFF - - TRBJ1-4 TRBV3-1/TRBV3-2
TGTGCCAGCAGCCCCCGGGAGACCACTGAAGCTTTCTTT CASSPRETTEAFF - - TRBJ1-1 TRBV6-6
TGTGCCAGCAGCTTGGACGGCCTAGCGGGGGGAACGAAAGAGACCCAGTACTTC CASSLDGLAGGTKETQYF TRBD2 once TRBJ2-5 TRBV5-4
TGTGCCAGCAGCTTAGTTCCGACAGAGCAGTTCTTC CASSLVPTEQFF - few TRBJ2-1 TRBV7-2
TGCGCCAGCAGCCAATACGACAGAAACTACGAGCAGTACTTC CASSQYDRNYEQYF - - TRBJ2-7 TRBV4-1